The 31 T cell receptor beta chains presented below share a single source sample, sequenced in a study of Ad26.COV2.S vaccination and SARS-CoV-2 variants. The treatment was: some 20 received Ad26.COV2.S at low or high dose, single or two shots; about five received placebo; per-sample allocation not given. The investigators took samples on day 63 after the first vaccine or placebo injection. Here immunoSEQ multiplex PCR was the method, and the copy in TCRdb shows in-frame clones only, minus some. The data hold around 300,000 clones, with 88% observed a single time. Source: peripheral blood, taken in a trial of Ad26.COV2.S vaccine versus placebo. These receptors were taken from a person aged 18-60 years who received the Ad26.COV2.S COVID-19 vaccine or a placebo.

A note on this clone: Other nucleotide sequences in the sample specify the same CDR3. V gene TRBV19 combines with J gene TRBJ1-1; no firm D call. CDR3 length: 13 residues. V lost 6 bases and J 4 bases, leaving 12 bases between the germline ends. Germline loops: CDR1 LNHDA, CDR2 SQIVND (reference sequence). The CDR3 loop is CASSSKGGTEAFF. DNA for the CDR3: TGTGCCAGTAGCTCCAAGGGAGGCACTGAAGCTTTCTTT.

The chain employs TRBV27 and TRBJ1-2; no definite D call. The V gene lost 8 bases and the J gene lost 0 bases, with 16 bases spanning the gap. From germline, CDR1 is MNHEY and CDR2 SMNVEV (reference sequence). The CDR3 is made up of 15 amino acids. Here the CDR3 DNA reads TGTGCCAGCCCTGTCGAGGACGTCTCTAACTATGGCTACACCTTC. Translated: CASPVEDVSNYGYTF.

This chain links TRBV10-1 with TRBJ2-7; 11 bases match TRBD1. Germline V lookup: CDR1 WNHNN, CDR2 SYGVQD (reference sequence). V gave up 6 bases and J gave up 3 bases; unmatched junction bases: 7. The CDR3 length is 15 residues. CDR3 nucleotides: TGCGCCAGCAGAAATGGGACAGGGGGGGACTACGAGCAGTACTTC. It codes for CASRNGTGGDYEQYF.

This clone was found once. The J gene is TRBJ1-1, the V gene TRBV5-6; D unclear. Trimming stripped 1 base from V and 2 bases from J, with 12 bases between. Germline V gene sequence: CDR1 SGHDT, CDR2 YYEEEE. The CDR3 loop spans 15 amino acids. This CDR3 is CASSLYVGENTEAFF. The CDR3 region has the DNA TGTGCCAGCAGCTTGTACGTTGGGGAAAACACTGAAGCTTTCTTT.

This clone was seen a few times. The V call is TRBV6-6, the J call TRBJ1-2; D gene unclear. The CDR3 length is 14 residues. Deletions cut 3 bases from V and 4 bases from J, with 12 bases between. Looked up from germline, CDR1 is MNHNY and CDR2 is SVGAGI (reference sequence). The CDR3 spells CASSYIAEFYGYTF. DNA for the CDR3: TGTGCCAGCAGTTATATCGCGGAATTCTATGGCTACACCTTC.

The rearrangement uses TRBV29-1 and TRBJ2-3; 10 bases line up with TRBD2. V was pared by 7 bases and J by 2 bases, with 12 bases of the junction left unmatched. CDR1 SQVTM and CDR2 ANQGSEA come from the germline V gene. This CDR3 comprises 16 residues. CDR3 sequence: CSAAPGTSVYTDTQYF. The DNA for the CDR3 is TGCAGCGCCGCCCCCGGGACTAGCGTATACACAGATACGCAGTATTTT.

The CDR3 nucleotides are TGCGCCAGCAGCCAAGGTGACATAACCGGGGAGCTGTTTTTT. As protein: CASSQGDITGELFF. The rearrangement joins TRBV4-3 to TRBJ2-2; D remains unclear. This CDR3 contains 14 residues. Trimming stripped 1 base from V and 5 bases from J, with 8 bases between. CDR1 is LGHNA, CDR2 YSLEER, per germline.

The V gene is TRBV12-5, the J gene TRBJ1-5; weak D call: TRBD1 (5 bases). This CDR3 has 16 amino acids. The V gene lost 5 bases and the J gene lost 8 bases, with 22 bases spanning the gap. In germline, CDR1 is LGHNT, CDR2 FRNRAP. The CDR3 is CASGTNRQTIIKPQHF. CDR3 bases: TGTGCTAGTGGTACCAATCGACAGACGATAATCAAGCCCCAGCATTTT. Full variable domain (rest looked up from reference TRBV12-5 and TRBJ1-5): DARVTQTPRHKVTEMGQEVTMRCQPILGHNTVFWYRQTMMQGLELLAYFRNRAPLDDSGMPKDRFSAEMPDATLATLKIQPSEPRDSAVYFCASGTNRQTIIKPQHFGDGTRLSIL.

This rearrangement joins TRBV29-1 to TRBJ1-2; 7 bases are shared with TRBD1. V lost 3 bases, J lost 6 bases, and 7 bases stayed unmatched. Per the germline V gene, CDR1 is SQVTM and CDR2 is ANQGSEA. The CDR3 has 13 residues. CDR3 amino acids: CSVETGRFDGYTF. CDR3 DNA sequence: TGCAGCGTTGAGACAGGGAGGTTCGATGGCTACACCTTC.

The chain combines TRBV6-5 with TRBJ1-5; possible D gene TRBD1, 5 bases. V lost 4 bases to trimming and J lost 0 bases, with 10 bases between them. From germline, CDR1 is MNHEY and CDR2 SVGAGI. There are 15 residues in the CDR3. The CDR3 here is CASSWTSYSNQPQHF. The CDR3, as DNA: TGTGCCAGCAGTTGGACAAGTTATAGCAATCAGCCCCAGCATTTT.

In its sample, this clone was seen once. CDR3 bases: TGCGCCAGCAGTGAAACTTTCAGGGAATGGAACACTGAAGCTTTCTTT. Translated, it gives CASSETFREWNTEAFF. The chain combines TRBV10-1 with TRBJ1-1; tentative D call: TRBD1 (5 bases). Germline CDR1 reads WNHNN; CDR2 reads SYGVQD (reference sequence). V was trimmed by 3 bases and J by 1 base, leaving 15 bases between them. The CDR3 runs to 16 residues.

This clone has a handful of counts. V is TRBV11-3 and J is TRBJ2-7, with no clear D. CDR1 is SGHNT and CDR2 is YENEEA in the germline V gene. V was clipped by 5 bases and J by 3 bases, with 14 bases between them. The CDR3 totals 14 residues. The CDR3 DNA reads TGTGCCAGCAGCCCCGGGCCCCCAGTCTACGAGCAGTACTTC. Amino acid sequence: CASSPGPPVYEQYF. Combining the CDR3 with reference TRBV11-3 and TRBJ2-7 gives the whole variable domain EAGVVQSPRYKIIEKKQPVAFWCNPISGHNTLYWYLQNLGQGPELLIRYENEEAVDDSQLPKDRFSAERLKGVDSTLKIQPAELGDSAVYLCASSPGPPVYEQYFGPGTRLTVT.

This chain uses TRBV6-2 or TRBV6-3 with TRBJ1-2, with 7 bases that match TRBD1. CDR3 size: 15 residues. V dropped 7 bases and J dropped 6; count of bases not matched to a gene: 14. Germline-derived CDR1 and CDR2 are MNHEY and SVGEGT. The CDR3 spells CASTPTRGRGDGYTF. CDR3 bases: TGTGCCAGCACCCCGACGAGGGGGCGAGGGGATGGCTACACCTTC.

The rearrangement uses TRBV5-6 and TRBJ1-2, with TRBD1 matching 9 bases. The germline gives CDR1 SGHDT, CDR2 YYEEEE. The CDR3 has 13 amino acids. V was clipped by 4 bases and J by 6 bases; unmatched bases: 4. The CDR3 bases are TGTGCCAGCAGCCTGGGACAGGGAGATGGCTACACCTTC. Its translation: CASSLGQGDGYTF.

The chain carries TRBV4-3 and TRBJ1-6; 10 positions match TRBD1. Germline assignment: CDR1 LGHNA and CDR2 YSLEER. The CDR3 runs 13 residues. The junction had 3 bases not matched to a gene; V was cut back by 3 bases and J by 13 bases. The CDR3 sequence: CASSQTGGTPLHF. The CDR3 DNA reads TGCGCCAGCAGCCAGACAGGGGGCACTCCCCTCCACTTT.

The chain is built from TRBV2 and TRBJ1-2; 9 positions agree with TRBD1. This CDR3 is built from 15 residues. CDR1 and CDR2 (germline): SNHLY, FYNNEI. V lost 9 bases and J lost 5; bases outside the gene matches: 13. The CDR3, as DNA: TGTGCCAGTACCGACCCCGGGACAGGGAATTATGGCTACACCTTC. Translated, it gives CASTDPGTGNYGYTF.

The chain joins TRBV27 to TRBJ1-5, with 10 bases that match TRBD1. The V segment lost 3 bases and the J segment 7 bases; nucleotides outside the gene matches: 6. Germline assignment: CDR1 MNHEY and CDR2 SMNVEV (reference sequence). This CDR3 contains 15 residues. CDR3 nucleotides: TGTGCCAGCAGTTTGACGGGACAGGGGAGACAGCCCCAGCATTTT. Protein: CASSLTGQGRQPQHF.

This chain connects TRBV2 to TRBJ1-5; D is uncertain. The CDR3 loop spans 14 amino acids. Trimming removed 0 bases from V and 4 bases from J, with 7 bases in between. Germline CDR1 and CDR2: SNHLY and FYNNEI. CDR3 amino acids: CASSEALWNQPQHF. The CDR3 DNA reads TGTGCCAGCAGTGAAGCGCTTTGGAATCAGCCCCAGCATTTT.

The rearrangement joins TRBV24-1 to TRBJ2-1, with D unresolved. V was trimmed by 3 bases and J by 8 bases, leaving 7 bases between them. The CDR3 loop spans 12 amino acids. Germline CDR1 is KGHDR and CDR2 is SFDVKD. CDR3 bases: TGTGCCACCAGTGATAGTTGGGATGAGCAGTTCTTC. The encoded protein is CATSDSWDEQFF.

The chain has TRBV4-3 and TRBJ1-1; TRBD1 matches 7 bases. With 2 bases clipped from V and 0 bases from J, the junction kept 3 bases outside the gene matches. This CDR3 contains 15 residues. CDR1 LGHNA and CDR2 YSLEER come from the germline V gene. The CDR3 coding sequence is TGCGCCAGCAGCCAATCAACAGGGGTGAACACTGAAGCTTTCTTT. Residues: CASSQSTGVNTEAFF.

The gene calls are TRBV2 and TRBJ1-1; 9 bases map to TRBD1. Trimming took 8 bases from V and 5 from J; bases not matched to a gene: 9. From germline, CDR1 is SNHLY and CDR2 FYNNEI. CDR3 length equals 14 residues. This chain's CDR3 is CASLQGAVGTEAFF. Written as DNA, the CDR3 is TGTGCCAGCTTACAGGGGGCAGTTGGTACTGAAGCTTTCTTT.

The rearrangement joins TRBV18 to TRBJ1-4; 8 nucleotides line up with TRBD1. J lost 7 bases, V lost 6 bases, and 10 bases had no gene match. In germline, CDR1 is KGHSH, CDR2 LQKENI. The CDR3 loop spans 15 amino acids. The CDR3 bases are TGTGCCAGCTCCCCATCGCAGGGGGCGGTTGAAAAACTGTTTTTT. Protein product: CASSPSQGAVEKLFF.

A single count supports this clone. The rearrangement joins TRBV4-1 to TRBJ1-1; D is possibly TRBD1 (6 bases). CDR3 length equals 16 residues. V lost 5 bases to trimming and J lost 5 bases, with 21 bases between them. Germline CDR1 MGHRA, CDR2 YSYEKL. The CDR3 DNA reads TGCGCCAGCAGCAACAGTCTAGGGGGAATGGGGACTGAAGCTTTCTTT. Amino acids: CASSNSLGGMGTEAFF.

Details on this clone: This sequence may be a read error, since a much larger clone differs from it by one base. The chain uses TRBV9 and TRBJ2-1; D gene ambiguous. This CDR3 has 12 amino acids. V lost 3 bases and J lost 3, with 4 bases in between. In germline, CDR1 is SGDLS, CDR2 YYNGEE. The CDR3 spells CASSGDYNEQFF. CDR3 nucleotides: TGTGCCAGCAGCGGGGACTACAATGAGCAGTTCTTC.

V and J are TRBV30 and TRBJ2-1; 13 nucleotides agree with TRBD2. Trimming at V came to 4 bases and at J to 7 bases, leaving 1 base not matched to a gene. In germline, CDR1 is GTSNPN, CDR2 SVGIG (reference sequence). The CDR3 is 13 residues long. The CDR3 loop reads CAWKLAGGNEQFF. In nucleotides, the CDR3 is TGTGCCTGGAAACTAGCGGGGGGGAATGAGCAGTTCTTC.

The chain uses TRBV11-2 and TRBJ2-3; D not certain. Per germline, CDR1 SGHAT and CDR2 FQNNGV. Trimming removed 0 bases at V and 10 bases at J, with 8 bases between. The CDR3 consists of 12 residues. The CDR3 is CASSLEPLSQYF. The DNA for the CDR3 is TGTGCCAGCAGCTTAGAACCACTTTCGCAGTATTTT.

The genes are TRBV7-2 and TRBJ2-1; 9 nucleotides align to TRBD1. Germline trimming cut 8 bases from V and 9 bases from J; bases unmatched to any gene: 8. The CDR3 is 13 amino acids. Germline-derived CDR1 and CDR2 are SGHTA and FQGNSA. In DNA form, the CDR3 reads TGTGCCAGCGGACGGGACAGGGTTGGTGAGCAGTTCTTC. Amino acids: CASGRDRVGEQFF.

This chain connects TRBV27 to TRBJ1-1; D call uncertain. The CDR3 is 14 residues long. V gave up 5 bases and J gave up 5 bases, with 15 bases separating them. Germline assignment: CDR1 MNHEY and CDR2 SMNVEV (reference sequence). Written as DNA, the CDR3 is TGTGCCAGCAGTATGCGGGCCGCGGGGACTGAAGCTTTCTTT. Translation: CASSMRAAGTEAFF.

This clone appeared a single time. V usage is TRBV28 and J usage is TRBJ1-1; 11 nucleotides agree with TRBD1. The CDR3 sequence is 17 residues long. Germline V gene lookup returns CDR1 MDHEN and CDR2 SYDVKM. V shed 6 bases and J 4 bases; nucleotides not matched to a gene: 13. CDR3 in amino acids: CASRTTWGTGGSTEAFF. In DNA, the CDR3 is TGTGCCAGCAGGACAACATGGGGGACAGGGGGTAGCACTGAAGCTTTCTTT. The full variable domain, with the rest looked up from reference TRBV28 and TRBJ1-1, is DVKVTQSSRYLVKRTGEKVFLECVQDMDHENMFWYRQDPGLGLRLIYFSYDVKMKEKGDIPEGYSVSREKKERFSLILESASTNQTSMYLCASRTTWGTGGSTEAFFGQGTRLTVV.

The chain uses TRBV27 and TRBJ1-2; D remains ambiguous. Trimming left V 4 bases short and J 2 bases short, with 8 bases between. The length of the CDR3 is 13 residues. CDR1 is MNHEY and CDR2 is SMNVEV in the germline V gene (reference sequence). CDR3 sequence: CASSYNSNYGYTF. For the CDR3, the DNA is TGTGCCAGCAGTTATAACAGCAACTATGGCTACACCTTC.

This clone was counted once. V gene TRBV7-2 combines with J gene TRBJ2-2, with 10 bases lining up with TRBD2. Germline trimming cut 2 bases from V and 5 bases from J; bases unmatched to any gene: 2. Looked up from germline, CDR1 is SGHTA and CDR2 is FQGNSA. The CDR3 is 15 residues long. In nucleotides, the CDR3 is TGTGCCAGCAGCTTACTAGCGGGAGCAACCGGGGAGCTGTTTTTT. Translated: CASSLLAGATGELFF. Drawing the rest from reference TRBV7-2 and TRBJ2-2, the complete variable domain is GAGVSQSPSNKVTEKGKDVELRCDPISGHTALYWYRQSLGQGLEFLIYFQGNSAPDKSGLPSDRFSAERTGGSVSTLTIQRTQQEDSAVYLCASSLLAGATGELFFGEGSRLTVL.